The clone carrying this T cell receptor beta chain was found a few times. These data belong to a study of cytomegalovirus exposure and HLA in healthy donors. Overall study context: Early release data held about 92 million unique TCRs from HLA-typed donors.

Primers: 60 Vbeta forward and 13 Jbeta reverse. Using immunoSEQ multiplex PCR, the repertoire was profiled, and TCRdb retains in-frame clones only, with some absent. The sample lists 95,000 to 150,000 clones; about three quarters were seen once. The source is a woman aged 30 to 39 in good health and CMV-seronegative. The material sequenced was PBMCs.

The CDR3 region is CASSIAGVGEQYF. In DNA, the CDR3 is TGCGCCAGCAGCATAGCGGGAGTGGGCGAGCAGTACTTC. This chain links TRBV5-1 with TRBJ2-7; 9 positions agree with TRBD2. Trimming at V came to 4 bases and at J to 6 bases, leaving 5 bases not matched to a gene. This CDR3 is 13 amino acids long. The germline gives CDR1 SGHRS, CDR2 YFSETQ.